This TCR beta chain was identified in a study of T cell repertoires in cytomegalovirus infection. Study-wide context: CMV epitopes that were recently identified and HLA-C-restricted were used alongside well-studied HLA-B-restricted ones. It can be stated that public TCR beta signatures indicated CMV infection as well as a matching HLA type.

Study-wide results and caveats: The cumulative frequency of public TCR beta families identified carriers of CMV plus the relevant HLA. There were HLA-C-restricted CMV-specific TCR beta clonotypes dominating the ex vivo response.

With 1 base clipped from V and 2 bases from J, the junction kept 11 bases outside the gene matches. Germline CDR1 MGHRA, CDR2 YSYEKL. The CDR3 consists of 17 residues. TCRdb used MiXCR to reprocess the reads, holding one entry per CDR3 protein. Of about a million distinct CDR3 sequences in the sample, roughly 30% were seen once. A remark on this clonotype: What it recognizes is unknown.

The sequence came from a human donor in good health (CMV status not recorded). Some clones in this sample may be carry-over from other donors' samples. This chain joins TRBV4-1 and TRBJ2-7; TRBD1 aligns across 7 bases. The specimen comprised cultured CD8+ T cells from PBMCs, sampled from culture after CMV antigen stimulation. CDR3 coding DNA: TGCGCCAGCAGCCAAGCTTCCGGGACAGTATTCCCCTACGAGCAGTACTTC. Its protein product is CASSQASGTVFPYEQYF.